This is a list of T cell receptor beta chains from one sample in a study of OX40 agonist ivuxolimab in advanced cancers. The data were produced by immunoSEQ multiplex PCR, yet TCRdb's version contains in-frame clones alone and is incomplete. The table records tens of thousands of clones, 80% to 90% of them present only once. Sequences were derived from CD4+ or CD8+ T cells sorted from blood, sampled in a trial of the OX40 agonist ivuxolimab. Receptor source: an adult with an advanced solid tumor such as melanoma, head and neck, liver or kidney cancer. Each CDR3 is given with its conserved first and last residue. D genes are given only for firm matches. The size field is filled for only some rows; it gives once, few, many or a size class.

-	13	TRBV18	TRBJ1-1	-	TGTGCCAGCTCAAAAGAGGGGGGAACTGAAGCTTTCTTT	CASSKEGGTEAFF
-	12	TRBV10-3	TRBJ2-1	-	TGTGCCATCGGCGGATTTTTAGATGAGCAGTTCTTC	CAIGGFLDEQFF
-	14	TRBV12-5	TRBJ1-2	-	TGTGCTAGTGGTTTGGATGGGACGGGGTATGGCTACACCTTC	CASGLDGTGYGYTF
-	15	TRBV19	TRBJ2-3	-	TGTGCCAGTAGTAATGCGGGGAGGTCCACAGATACGCAGTATTTT	CASSNAGRSTDTQYF
-	14	TRBV29-1	TRBJ2-7	-	TGCAGCGTTGGGTTCGGAGACCTCTCCTACGAGCAGTACTTC	CSVGFGDLSYEQYF
TRBD1	13	TRBV6-5	TRBJ1-2	-	TGTGCCAGCACGCCAGGGGGTAACTATGGCTACACCTTC	CASTPGGNYGYTF
-	15	TRBV7-9	TRBJ2-2	-	TGTGCCAGCAGCTTATCGAGGACACAAGAAGGGGAGCTGTTTTTT	CASSLSRTQEGELFF
TRBD1	16	TRBV5-1	TRBJ2-2	-	TGCGCCAGCAGCGTAGACGGGACAGGGATCACCGGGGAGCTGTTTTTT	CASSVDGTGITGELFF
-	15	TRBV18	TRBJ1-4	-	TGTGCCAGCTCACCCCAACAGGGTCGGGGTGAAAAACTGTTTTTT	CASSPQQGRGEKLFF
-	14	TRBV7-2	TRBJ1-2	-	TGTGCCAGCAGCTTAGGGGCAGCCTTCTATGGCTACACCTTC	CASSLGAAFYGYTF
-	14	TRBV7-2	TRBJ1-1	-	TGTGCCAGCAGCTTAATTGATCGGGGTCTTGAAGCTTTCTTT	CASSLIDRGLEAFF
TRBD2	15	TRBV9	TRBJ2-1	once	TGTGCCAGCAGCTCCCAACTAGCGGGGATTGATGAGCAGTTCTTC	CASSSQLAGIDEQFF
TRBD2	15	TRBV19	TRBJ2-2	-	TGTGCCAGTAGTGACCCTAGCGGGAACACCGGGGAGCTGTTTTTT	CASSDPSGNTGELFF
TRBD2	17	TRBV4-2	TRBJ2-1	-	TGTGCCAGCAGCCAGGCAACCGGACTAGCCTCGTACAATGAGCAGTTCTTC	CASSQATGLASYNEQFF
TRBD1	15	TRBV19	TRBJ2-6	-	TGTGCCAGTAATCCGACAGGGGCTGGGGCCAACGTCCTGACTTTC	CASNPTGAGANVLTF
TRBD2	21	TRBV27	TRBJ2-4	-	TGTGCCAGCAGTTTAAAGTGGAGGCGGGGGGGCCCAAACCCAGCCAAAAACATTCAGTACTTC	CASSLKWRRGGPNPAKNIQYF
TRBD1	17	TRBV7-6	TRBJ1-1	once	TGTGCCAGCAGCTTAGCGGGGACAGGTTTGGTGAACACTGAAGCTTTCTTT	CASSLAGTGLVNTEAFF
TRBD1	16	TRBV5-1	TRBJ1-6	few	TGCGCCAGCAGCTCACAGGGGAGCTCCTATAATTCACCCCTCCACTTT	CASSSQGSSYNSPLHF
-	11	TRBV10-2	TRBJ2-7	-	TGCGCCAGCAGTGCTGGGGGCGAGCAGTACTTC	CASSAGGEQYF
-	14	TRBV18	TRBJ2-2	-	TGTGCCAGCTCAAAGGGCACATACACCGGGGAGCTGTTTTTT	CASSKGTYTGELFF
-	14	TRBV5-5	TRBJ2-7	few	TGTGCCAGCAGCTTGAACCCCAGCTCCTACGAGCAGTACTTC	CASSLNPSSYEQYF
TRBD1	14	TRBV5-1	TRBJ2-5	-	TGCGCCAGCAGCTTCCCTGGACAGGAAGAGACCCAGTACTTC	CASSFPGQEETQYF
TRBD1	15	TRBV18	TRBJ1-6	-	TGTGCCAGCTCACCAGGGGACAGAGGGGATTCACCCCTCCACTTT	CASSPGDRGDSPLHF
-	12	TRBV2	TRBJ2-3	once	TGTGCCAGCAGTGTAAGCACAGATACGCAGTATTTT	CASSVSTDTQYF
-	15	TRBV11-2	TRBJ2-7	-	TGTGCCAGCAGGGCGACCGGGACTTCTCGATACGAGCAGTACTTC	CASRATGTSRYEQYF
TRBD2	15	TRBV5-1	TRBJ2-7	-	TGCGCCAGCAGCTTGGTGGGGACTAGCGGCTACGAGCAGTACTTC	CASSLVGTSGYEQYF
TRBD1	19	TRBV5-1	TRBJ1-2	-	TGCGCCAGCAGCTCGATGCCGGGACAGGGCTTATTGGGTGGCTATGGCTACACCTTC	CASSSMPGQGLLGGYGYTF
-	13	TRBV4-3	TRBJ1-1	-	TGCGCCAGCAGCCAAGAAAGGGAGACTGAAGCTTTCTTT	CASSQERETEAFF
TRBD2	14	TRBV5-1	TRBJ2-7	-	TGCGCCAGCAGCCCGACCGGGGGGGCCTTAGAGCAGTACTTC	CASSPTGGALEQYF
-	11	TRBV6-1	TRBJ1-1	-	TGTGCCAGCAGTATAAGGGACGAAGCTTTCTTT	CASSIRDEAFF
-	16	TRBV18	TRBJ2-6	-	TGTGCCAGCTCCCGGCAGAGGGTGCCGGGGGCCAACGTCCTGACTTTC	CASSRQRVPGANVLTF
-	12	TRBV7-9	TRBJ2-5	-	TGTGCCAGCAGCTTAGTGGCCGAGACCCAGTACTTC	CASSLVAETQYF
TRBD1	14	TRBV7-2	TRBJ2-2	once	TGTGCCAGCAGCCGACAGGGGGAGGCCGGGGAGCTGTTTTTT	CASSRQGEAGELFF
-	15	TRBV7-2	TRBJ1-4	-	TGTGCCAGCAGCTTAGGGACATTCCCCAATGAAAAACTGTTTTTT	CASSLGTFPNEKLFF
-	14	TRBV27	TRBJ1-1	-	TGTGCCAGCAAGCCACAGGGTTCACGCACTGAAGCTTTCTTT	CASKPQGSRTEAFF
-	15	TRBV6-5	TRBJ1-3	-	TGTGCCAGCAGGCAGGGCGTCTACTCTGGAAACACCATATATTTT	CASRQGVYSGNTIYF
-	15	TRBV4-3	TRBJ2-1	-	TGCGCCAGCAGCCAAGAGGGGACTCGCAAAGCCGCACAGTTCTTC	CASSQEGTRKAAQFF
-	15	TRBV28	TRBJ2-7	-	TGTGCCAGCAGCTCAGAAACAGACGCTGTCTACGAGCAGTACTTC	CASSSETDAVYEQYF
-	14	TRBV12-5	TRBJ1-5	-	TGTGCTAGTGGTCCGGACAGAGGCAATCAGCCCCAGCATTTT	CASGPDRGNQPQHF
TRBD2	19	TRBV19	TRBJ2-4	-	TGTGCCAGTAGTAGGGACGGACTAGCGGGGGCTCTAGCCAAAAACATTCAGTACTTC	CASSRDGLAGALAKNIQYF
TRBD1	17	TRBV11-2	TRBJ1-3	-	TGTGCCAGCAGCTTAGATAGGGACAGCCTCTCTGGAAACACCATATATTTT	CASSLDRDSLSGNTIYF
-	15	TRBV18	TRBJ2-7	-	TGTGCCAGCTCACCAGCAGGTGCCGTCCTTTACGAGCAGTACTTC	CASSPAGAVLYEQYF
TRBD1	15	TRBV10-1	TRBJ2-7	-	TGCGCCAGCAGTGAGTCTGGGACAGGGGGGTACGAGCAGTACTTC	CASSESGTGGYEQYF
-	13	TRBV6-5	TRBJ1-6	-	TGTGCCAGCAGTTACACCGGTTTTTCACCCCTCCACTTT	CASSYTGFSPLHF
-	11	TRBV28	TRBJ2-7	few	TGTGCCAGCAGTTTAGAGAGGCGGCAGTACTTC	CASSLERRQYF
-	13	TRBV2	TRBJ1-5	-	TGTGCCAGCAGTGAGTCGGGGCCCCAGCCCCAGCATTTT	CASSESGPQPQHF